This TCR beta chain was captured in a study of blood T cell repertoires in COVID-19. Overall study context: PBMCs, B-cell-depleted T cells, or T cells were the source of the cDNA or gDNA that made up the material.

The repertoire was sequenced with immunoSEQ multiplex PCR; TCRdb's copy has only in-frame clones and lacks some. The profile shows some 300,000 clones, 70% to 90% of them singletons. Germline V gene lookup returns CDR1 SGHTA and CDR2 FQGNSA. Trimming removed 1 base at V and 2 bases at J, with 11 bases between. The CDR3 spans 15 residues. Sequencing used PBMCs or T cells enriched from blood (not recorded which). The chain employs TRBV7-2 and TRBJ2-5, with D perhaps matching TRBD2 (5 bases). The sequence derives from a man aged 30-40 years who had recovered from COVID-19. As DNA, the CDR3 is TGTGCCAGCAGCTTAGGTGGGCGGGCGCAAGAGACCCAGTACTTC. It is translated as CASSLGGRAQETQYF. Looking up the rest from reference TRBV7-2 and TRBJ2-5 gives the full variable domain: GAGVSQSPSNKVTEKGKDVELRCDPISGHTALYWYRQSLGQGLEFLIYFQGNSAPDKSGLPSDRFSAERTGGSVSTLTIQRTQQEDSAVYLCASSLGGRAQETQYFGPGTRLLVL.